The entry below gives a single T cell receptor beta chain sequence along with its context. The data were taken from a study of T cell changes during pregnancy in multiple sclerosis. Sequenced by immunoSEQ multiplex PCR; TCRdb stores in-frame clones only, minus some. Among over 10,000 clones listed, about 91% were seen once. V shed 2 bases and J shed 0 bases, with 14 bases lying between them. This CDR3 is 18 amino acids long. In germline, CDR1 is LGHNA, CDR2 YNFKEQ. The genes are TRBV4-2 and TRBJ1-6; no definite D call. The TCR originated in a female donor in good health, enrolled as a control in a pregnancy study. Sequencing used CD8+ T cells from peripheral blood mononuclear cells, obtained in the second trimester of pregnancy. CDR3 amino acids: CASSQTSGEHSYNSPLHF. The CDR3 nucleotides are TGTGCCAGCAGCCAAACCTCAGGCGAACACTCCTATAATTCACCCCTCCACTTT.